The 11 T cell receptor beta chains listed next were all sequenced from one sample in a study of cytomegalovirus exposure and HLA in healthy donors (dated by TCRdb to about 2017). The method was the immunoSEQ multiplex PCR assay. For the multiplex PCR, a mixture combining 60 forward primers for TCR Vbeta segments and 13 reverse primers for TCR Jbeta segments was used. This is the immuneACCESS table as TCRdb keeps it, with only in-frame sequences that have V and J called. A part of the clones is gone; compared with another copy, unresolved V genes explain less than half, and the rest is unexplained. The sample includes 170,000 or so clones, with around 83% observed a single time. Jointly, the top ten make up around 6% of the sample. Material: PBMCs. These receptors were obtained from a man aged 50-59 years in good health and CMV-seropositive.

The J gene is TRBJ2-7, the V gene TRBV6-1; tentative D call: TRBD2 (6 bases). The CDR3 loop spans 13 amino acids. Germline CDR1 reads MNHNS; CDR2 reads SASEGT. The germline V and J ends were trimmed by 6 bases and 0 bases, with 9 bases remaining between them. The CDR3 DNA follows: TGTGCCAGCAGCGGGGGAATCTCCTACGAGCAGTACTTC. Its protein product is CASSGGISYEQYF.

The chain has TRBV6-1 and TRBJ1-2; D possibly corresponds to TRBD1 (6 bases). CDR3 length equals 16 residues. The V gene's germline CDR1 is MNHNS and CDR2 SASEGT. V lost 1 base to trimming and J lost 4 bases, with 16 bases between them. The CDR3 spells CASSEVRTVGVYGYTF. CDR3 bases: TGTGCCAGCAGTGAAGTAAGGACAGTCGGTGTCTATGGCTACACCTTC.

V gene TRBV11-2 combines with J gene TRBJ1-5; D remains unclear. Trimming removed 5 bases at V and 0 bases at J, with 8 bases between. Germline loops: CDR1 SGHAT, CDR2 FQNNGV. The length of the CDR3 is 14 residues. Written as DNA, the CDR3 is TGTGCCAGCAGCCACGGGTATAGCAATCAGCCCCAGCATTTT. Its protein product is CASSHGYSNQPQHF.

This clone was seen a handful of times. This rearrangement joins TRBV7-6 to TRBJ2-2; D unclear. The CDR3 consists of 13 residues. Germline-derived CDR1 and CDR2 are SGHVS and FNYEAQ. V dropped 5 bases and J dropped 1 base, with 5 bases sitting between them. CDR3 protein: CASSPGNTGELFF. CDR3 in DNA: TGTGCCAGCAGCCCAGGGAACACCGGGGAGCTGTTTTTT.

This clone appeared once. V gene TRBV7-2 combines with J gene TRBJ2-1; the match to TRBD2 covers 7 bases. The CDR3 spans 13 residues. Trimming removed 3 bases from V and 10 bases from J; junction bases left unmatched: 6. Germline CDR1 is SGHTA and CDR2 is FQGNSA. This CDR3 reads CASSFDGRTEQFF. The DNA for the CDR3 is TGTGCCAGCAGCTTCGACGGGAGGACAGAGCAGTTCTTC.

This chain uses TRBV11-3 with TRBJ2-1, with D possibly TRBD2 on 5 matching bases. Germline V gene data show CDR1 as SGHNT and CDR2 as YENEEA. With 1 base removed from V and 12 bases from J, the gap between germline ends came to 13 bases. The CDR3 is made up of 13 amino acids. DNA for the CDR3: TGTGCCAGCAGCTTAGTAGGCGGGTACGGGCAGTTCTTC. Its protein product is CASSLVGGYGQFF. Combining the CDR3 with reference TRBV11-3 and TRBJ2-1 gives the whole variable domain EAGVVQSPRYKIIEKKQPVAFWCNPISGHNTLYWYLQNLGQGPELLIRYENEEAVDDSQLPKDRFSAERLKGVDSTLKIQPAELGDSAVYLCASSLVGGYGQFFGPGTRLTVL.

The genes are TRBV5-1 and TRBJ2-1; TRBD2 agrees at 7 bases. V gave up 0 bases and J gave up 10 bases; unmatched junction bases: 4. CDR3 length: 13 amino acids. Germline V gives CDR1 SGHRS, CDR2 YFSETQ. CDR3 bases: TGCGCCAGCAGCTTGGCTTTCGGGGGGGAGCAGTTCTTC. This sequence encodes CASSLAFGGEQFF.

The chain carries TRBV5-1 and TRBJ2-5; D possibly corresponds to TRBD2 (5 bases). Germline V gene sequence: CDR1 SGHRS, CDR2 YFSETQ. The CDR3 is made up of 14 amino acids. V shed 0 bases and J shed 5 bases, with 11 bases lying between them. As DNA, the CDR3 is TGCGCCAGCAGCTTGGGACTTACGGGGGAGACCCAGTACTTC. Translation: CASSLGLTGETQYF.

The chain carries TRBV15 and TRBJ1-1; 11 bases align to TRBD1. V lost 7 bases and J lost 0; bases outside the gene matches: 4. Per germline, CDR1 LNHNV and CDR2 YYDKDF (reference sequence). The CDR3 consists of 15 residues. CDR3 amino acids: CATTEDRGLNTEAFF. The DNA for the CDR3 is TGTGCCACCACCGAGGACAGGGGGCTGAACACTGAAGCTTTCTTT.

This rearrangement joins TRBV7-8 to TRBJ2-4; TRBD2 might be the D (5 bases). This CDR3 has 15 amino acids. V shed 6 bases and J shed 3 bases, with 15 bases lying between them. Germline V gene lookup returns CDR1 SGHVS and CDR2 FQNEAQ. In DNA form, the CDR3 reads TGTGCCAGCAGTTCAAGAGCCGAGGGCAAAAACATTCAGTACTTC. This sequence encodes CASSSRAEGKNIQYF.

The V gene is TRBV10-2, the J gene TRBJ1-2, with a tentative D call TRBD1 (6 bases). This CDR3 has 13 residues. The germline gives CDR1 WSHSY, CDR2 SAAADI. The V end was cut by 8 bases, the J end by 3 bases, with 13 bases between. The CDR3 DNA reads as TGCGCCAGCTCCACAGGGCCGGACTATGGCTACACCTTC. It yields the protein CASSTGPDYGYTF.